A single sample is the source of the 30 T cell receptor beta chains below, sequenced in a study of blood T cell repertoires in COVID-19. Profiled with immunoSEQ multiplex PCR; TCRdb holds only in-frame clones, not every one. This sample has roughly 330,000 clones, with 87% found just once. Sequencing was done on a sample of peripheral blood. The receptors shown here come from a young man with COVID-19, enrolled during active disease.

The V and J genes are TRBV2 and TRBJ1-2; 12 positions match TRBD1. Trimming removed 7 bases from V and 7 bases from J; junction bases left unmatched: 10. The CDR3 contains 15 residues. CDR1 SNHLY and CDR2 FYNNEI come from the germline V gene. CDR3 residues: CASKTLGTGGFGYTF. The CDR3 bases are TGTGCCAGCAAGACCTTAGGGACAGGGGGCTTTGGCTACACCTTC.

The chain carries TRBV9 and TRBJ2-7; D might be TRBD2 (6 bases). Germline V gene lookup returns CDR1 SGDLS and CDR2 YYNGEE. Between the trimmed V and J ends, which lost 2 bases and 0 bases, there was a span of 12 bases. This CDR3 is 15 amino acids long. The DNA for the CDR3 is TGTGCCAGCAGCGTGGGCGGGGCGAGCTCCTACGAGCAGTACTTC. Its protein is CASSVGGASSYEQYF.

This clone was observed a handful of times. This sample includes further DNA sequences coding for the same CDR3. The V and J genes are TRBV7-6 and TRBJ2-7; 7 nucleotides line up with TRBD1. CDR1 is SGHVS, CDR2 FNYEAQ, per germline. CDR3 size: 15 residues. V lost 1 base, J lost 3 bases, and 6 bases stayed unmatched. The DNA for the CDR3 is TGTGCCAGCAGCTTAGAGGACAGGCCAAGCTACGAGCAGTACTTC. This translates into CASSLEDRPSYEQYF.

The chain uses TRBV19 and TRBJ2-2; 7 positions match TRBD2. CDR3 length equals 16 residues. V lost 5 bases and J lost 5; bases outside the gene matches: 11. Per germline, CDR1 LNHDA and CDR2 SQIVND (reference sequence). The chain's CDR3 is CASSGGRGSGTGELFF. DNA for the CDR3: TGTGCCAGTAGTGGAGGGCGCGGGAGTGGGACCGGGGAGCTGTTTTTT. The entire variable domain, with the rest obtained from reference TRBV19 and TRBJ2-2, is as follows: DGGITQSPKYLFRKEGQNVTLSCEQNLNHDAMYWYRQDPGQGLRLIYYSQIVNDFQKGDIAEGYSVSREKKESFPLTVTSAQKNPTAFYLCASSGGRGSGTGELFFGEGSRLTVL.

The J gene is TRBJ1-2, the V gene TRBV4-2, with D possibly matching TRBD1 (6 bases). V was clipped by 0 bases and J by 6 bases, with 11 bases between them. The CDR3 has 14 amino acids. Germline V gene data show CDR1 as LGHNA and CDR2 as YNFKEQ. CDR3 coding DNA: TGTGCCAGCAGCCAAGAGGTGGCAGGGGATGGCTACACCTTC. It yields the protein CASSQEVAGDGYTF.

The chain combines TRBV24-1 with TRBJ2-2; TRBD1 matches at 7 bases. Trimming removed 3 bases from V and 6 bases from J; junction bases left unmatched: 3. The V gene's germline CDR1 is KGHDR and CDR2 SFDVKD. The CDR3 loop spans 14 amino acids. The CDR3 DNA sequence: TGTGCCACCAGTGATCAACAGGGGTCCGGGGAGCTGTTTTTT. Protein: CATSDQQGSGELFF.

The chain links TRBV5-5 to TRBJ1-3; 10 bases match TRBD1. The V gene's germline CDR1 is SGHKS and CDR2 YYEKEE (reference sequence). The CDR3 is 16 amino acids. V was pared by 0 bases and J by 3 bases, with 3 bases of the junction left unmatched. CDR3 coding DNA: TGTGCCAGCAGCTTGGGGTGGACAGGGGGTGGAAACACCATATATTTT. Translation: CASSLGWTGGGNTIYF.

The chain employs TRBV9 and TRBJ2-1; 7 bases match TRBD2. CDR3 length: 18 amino acids. Unmatched junction bases numbered 10, after V lost 1 base and J lost 0 bases. CDR1 and CDR2 from the germline V gene are SGDLS and YYNGEE. CDR3 in DNA: TGTGCCAGCAGCGTAAGGGTGTCTAGCGGAAGCTCCTACAATGAGCAGTTCTTC. Translation gives CASSVRVSSGSSYNEQFF.

The rearrangement joins TRBV5-4 to TRBJ2-3, with a tentative D call TRBD2 (6 bases). Trimming stripped 2 bases from V and 4 bases from J, with 14 bases between. The length of the CDR3 is 15 residues. Germline CDR1 is SGHNT and CDR2 is YYREEE (reference sequence). The DNA of the CDR3 is TGTGCCAGCAGCTTAACGACTAGAGGGTCAGATACGCAGTATTTT. Protein sequence: CASSLTTRGSDTQYF.

This clone was found once. V usage is TRBV19 and J usage is TRBJ2-7, with 7 bases matching TRBD2. J was trimmed by 3 bases and V by 5 bases; bases with no gene match: 7. Per germline, CDR1 LNHDA and CDR2 SQIVND (reference sequence). The CDR3 contains 14 residues. CDR3 sequence reads: CASSPAASGYEQYF. The CDR3 DNA reads TGTGCCAGTAGTCCAGCGGCTAGCGGCTACGAGCAGTACTTC.

The chain joins TRBV24-1 to TRBJ2-3; tentative D call: TRBD1 (6 bases). CDR1 is KGHDR and CDR2 is SFDVKD in the germline V gene. This CDR3 is built from 17 residues. V gave up 1 base and J gave up 1 base, with 14 bases separating them. The CDR3 sequence: CATSDLNREWGTDTQYF. For the CDR3, the DNA is TGTGCCACCAGTGATTTAAACAGGGAGTGGGGCACAGATACGCAGTATTTT.

The chain uses TRBV6-5 and TRBJ1-1; 7 bases fit TRBD1. V shed 5 bases and J 0 bases; nucleotides not matched to a gene: 6. The CDR3 is 15 amino acids. Germline loops: CDR1 MNHEY, CDR2 SVGAGI. CDR3 amino acids: CASSRPGQLNTEAFF. CDR3 nucleotides: TGTGCCAGCAGTCGGCCGGGACAGTTGAACACTGAAGCTTTCTTT.

As to this clone: Other nucleotide sequences in the sample specify the same CDR3. The V and J genes are TRBV19 and TRBJ1-6; perhaps TRBD1 as D (5 bases). V lost 9 bases to trimming and J lost 0 bases, with 9 bases between them. The CDR3 covers 14 residues. The V gene's germline CDR1 is LNHDA and CDR2 SQIVND (reference sequence). The CDR3, as DNA: TGTGCCAGCCGACAGAGCTCCTATAATTCACCCCTCCACTTT. This codes for CASRQSSYNSPLHF. The full variable domain, rest sourced from reference TRBV19 and TRBJ1-6, is DGGITQSPKYLFRKEGQNVTLSCEQNLNHDAMYWYRQDPGQGLRLIYYSQIVNDFQKGDIAEGYSVSREKKESFPLTVTSAQKNPTAFYLCASRQSSYNSPLHFGNGTRLTVT.

V gene TRBV10-3 combines with J gene TRBJ1-1, with TRBD1 matching over 7 bases. This CDR3 has 13 residues. CDR1 and CDR2 from the germline V gene are ENHRY and SYGVKD. Germline trimming cut 5 bases from V and 4 bases from J; bases unmatched to any gene: 4. The CDR3 spells CAISPRDSTEAFF. As DNA, the CDR3 is TGTGCCATCAGTCCCCGGGACAGCACTGAAGCTTTCTTT.

The chain carries TRBV7-3 and TRBJ2-1; TRBD2 matches at 11 bases. Germline V CDR1 and CDR2: SGHTA, FQGTGA. The CDR3 is 17 residues long. V gave up 2 bases and J gave up 7 bases; unmatched junction bases: 10. This CDR3 is CASSLWGSGRAWNEQFF. DNA of the CDR3: TGTGCCAGCAGCTTATGGGGTAGCGGGAGGGCCTGGAATGAGCAGTTCTTC.

The chain couples TRBV19 to TRBJ1-5; 7 bases map to TRBD1. CDR1 LNHDA and CDR2 SQIVND come from the germline V gene (reference sequence). Unmatched junction bases numbered 10, after V lost 7 bases and J lost 4 bases. This CDR3 contains 15 residues. Written as DNA, the CDR3 is TGTGCCAGTAAGTCTGGACAGGTCCCTAATCAGCCCCAGCATTTT. It is translated as CASKSGQVPNQPQHF.

This clone was seen once. CDR3 residues: CASSPSGTGGVNEKLFF. CDR3 in DNA: TGTGCCAGCAGCCCTTCTGGGACAGGAGGGGTAAATGAAAAACTGTTTTTT. This chain links TRBV4-2 with TRBJ1-4, with 8 bases aligning to TRBD1. CDR3 length equals 17 residues. The germline gives CDR1 LGHNA, CDR2 YNFKEQ. Trimming took 4 bases from V and 5 from J; bases not matched to a gene: 12.

The rearrangement links TRBV27 to TRBJ2-5; TRBD1 might be the D (7 bases). The V gene's germline CDR1 is MNHEY and CDR2 SMNVEV (reference sequence). The CDR3 totals 14 residues. Trimming left V 3 bases short and J 2 bases short, with 10 bases between. The CDR3 loop is CASSFRGEQETQYF. The DNA for the CDR3 is TGTGCCAGCAGTTTCAGGGGGGAGCAAGAGACCCAGTACTTC.

This clone has a handful of counts. The chain links TRBV6-4 to TRBJ2-1; 14 bases map to TRBD2. The CDR3 is 15 residues long. CDR1 is MRHNA and CDR2 is SNTAGT in the germline V gene. The V segment lost 3 bases and the J segment 10 bases; nucleotides outside the gene matches: 5. In DNA form, the CDR3 reads TGTGCCAGCAGTGAGACTAGCGGGGGGGCTCGGGAGCAGTTCTTC. Protein sequence: CASSETSGGAREQFF.

V and J are TRBV7-6 and TRBJ1-6; TRBD1 might be the D (6 bases). The germline V and J ends were trimmed by 4 bases and 14 bases, with 18 bases remaining between them. CDR3 size: 14 residues. Germline-derived CDR1 and CDR2 are SGHVS and FNYEAQ. Here the CDR3 reads CASSYDTGFLALHF. CDR3 DNA: TGTGCCAGCAGCTACGATACAGGGTTTTTAGCCCTCCACTTT.

The J gene is TRBJ2-7, the V gene TRBV20-1, with 13 bases that match TRBD2. The germline V gene encodes CDR1 DFQATT and CDR2 SNEGSKA (reference sequence). Trimming cost V 3 bases and J 6 bases; bases outside gene matches: 14. The CDR3 is 17 amino acids. The CDR3 loop is CSASSPTSGRASGEQYF. As DNA, the CDR3 is TGCAGTGCTAGTAGCCCTACTAGCGGGAGGGCCTCCGGCGAGCAGTACTTC.

The chain carries TRBV28 and TRBJ2-7; TRBD1 matches 8 bases. The CDR3 runs 14 residues. The trim removed 6 bases at V and 5 bases at J, leaving 9 bases unmatched. Per the germline V gene, CDR1 is MDHEN and CDR2 is SYDVKM. As DNA, the CDR3 is TGTGCCAGCAGCTCCGGACAGGGTACGAACGAGCAGTACTTC. Translated: CASSSGQGTNEQYF.

The chain joins TRBV5-4 to TRBJ2-7, with TRBD1 matching over 11 bases. Per germline, CDR1 SGHNT and CDR2 YYREEE (reference sequence). The CDR3 has 14 amino acids. V dropped 4 bases and J dropped 2; count of bases not matched to a gene: 2. This chain's CDR3 is CASSGQGATYEQYF. CDR3 nucleotide sequence: TGTGCCAGCAGCGGACAGGGGGCAACCTACGAGCAGTACTTC.

The CDR3 region is CASSQDEVSPLHF. DNA of the CDR3: TGCGCCAGCAGCCAAGACGAGGTTTCACCCCTCCACTTT. This chain joins TRBV4-3 and TRBJ1-6, with no clear D. Trimming took 0 bases from V and 9 from J, leaving 6 bases between them. Germline V CDR1 and CDR2: LGHNA, YSLEER. The CDR3 totals 13 residues.

The chain links TRBV6-2 or TRBV6-3 to TRBJ2-3; 7 bases line up with TRBD2. This CDR3 spans 17 amino acids. Per germline, CDR1 MNHEY and CDR2 SVGEGT. V lost 2 bases to trimming and J lost 0 bases; unmatched junction nucleotides: 8. CDR3 sequence reads: CASSYPTRGESTDTQYF. The CDR3 coding sequence is TGTGCCAGCAGTTACCCCACCCGGGGGGAAAGCACAGATACGCAGTATTTT.

The V gene is TRBV18, the J gene TRBJ1-2; D is undetermined. The CDR3 consists of 13 residues. Germline V lookup: CDR1 KGHSH, CDR2 LQKENI. V was cut by 0 bases and J by 8 bases, with 10 bases left in between. DNA of the CDR3: TGTGCCAGCTCACCACCGGGTTCGGGGGGCTACACCTTC. Translating gives CASSPPGSGGYTF. The full variable domain, in which reference TRBV18 and TRBJ1-2 provide the parts outside the CDR3, is NAGVMQNPRHLVRRRGQEARLRCSPMKGHSHVYWYRQLPEEGLKFMVYLQKENIIDESGMPKERFSAEFPKEGPSILRIQQVVRGDSAAYFCASSPPGSGGYTFGSGTRLTVV.

This rearrangement joins TRBV19 to TRBJ1-1, with D perhaps matching TRBD1 (6 bases). The length of the CDR3 is 15 residues. Deletions cut 7 bases from V and 7 bases from J, with 22 bases between. Germline values: CDR1 LNHDA, CDR2 SQIVND (reference sequence). CDR3 in DNA: TGTGCCAGTATTGAGGGCAGGGGCTTAAACGGTGAAGCTTTCTTT. Amino acid sequence: CASIEGRGLNGEAFF. Full variable domain (missing parts from reference TRBV19 and TRBJ1-1): DGGITQSPKYLFRKEGQNVTLSCEQNLNHDAMYWYRQDPGQGLRLIYYSQIVNDFQKGDIAEGYSVSREKKESFPLTVTSAQKNPTAFYLCASIEGRGLNGEAFFGQGTRLTVV.

The V and J genes are TRBV4-2 and TRBJ1-1; 7 bases are a match to TRBD1. V shed 0 bases, J shed 3 bases, and the junction held 4 bases outside the gene matches. Germline CDR1 reads LGHNA; CDR2 reads YNFKEQ. The CDR3 runs 15 residues. CDR3 loop: CASSQEGDRYTEAFF. The CDR3 DNA sequence: TGTGCCAGCAGCCAAGAAGGGGACAGATACACTGAAGCTTTCTTT.

The chain couples TRBV7-2 to TRBJ2-1, with 15 bases matching TRBD2. CDR3 size: 15 residues. In germline, CDR1 is SGHTA, CDR2 FQGNSA. Trimming removed 3 bases from V and 8 bases from J; junction bases left unmatched: 2. CDR3 in amino acids: CASSFGLAGGYEQFF. CDR3 in DNA: TGTGCCAGCAGCTTTGGACTAGCGGGAGGGTATGAGCAGTTCTTC. Full variable domain (outside the CDR3, taken from reference TRBV7-2 and TRBJ2-1): GAGVSQSPSNKVTEKGKDVELRCDPISGHTALYWYRQSLGQGLEFLIYFQGNSAPDKSGLPSDRFSAERTGGSVSTLTIQRTQQEDSAVYLCASSFGLAGGYEQFFGPGTRLTVL.

This chain joins TRBV19 and TRBJ2-1, with D possibly TRBD2 on 5 matching bases. Germline lookup yields CDR1 LNHDA and CDR2 SQIVND (reference sequence). The CDR3 runs 17 residues. V lost 4 bases, J lost 7 bases, and 23 bases lay in between. The CDR3 loop reads CASSTPRRSPPGNEQFF. The DNA of the CDR3 is TGTGCCAGTAGTACACCAAGGCGCTCTCCCCCGGGGAATGAGCAGTTCTTC.